This record looks at one T cell receptor beta chain sequence and its context. This sample is part of a study of patients and donors after allogeneic stem cell transplantation. A single record per CDR3 protein comes from TCRdb applying MiXCR to the RT-PCR reads. The repertoire consists of roughly 230,000 distinct CDR3 sequences, with 13% to 15% occurring once and the leading ten covering more than 9%. The specimen sequenced was blood, either unsorted or a sorted T cell fraction (not recorded which). This clonotype was obtained from a human donor who was either an allogeneic HSCT recipient or a stem cell or donor lymphocyte infusion donor (not recorded which). It is not recorded whose cells these are; they may come from a transplant donor.

Written as DNA, the CDR3 is TGTGCCTCAGGGGGCGCGCCCTACGAGCAGTACTTC. Protein sequence: CASGGAPYEQYF. The V gene is TRBV30, the J gene TRBJ2-7, with 8 bases matching TRBD1. In germline, CDR1 is GTSNPN, CDR2 SVGIG (reference sequence). The CDR3 is 12 residues long. V gave up 7 bases and J gave up 2 bases; unmatched junction bases: 4.